Described below is a single TCR beta chain sequence and its context. The germline V gene has CDR1 SGHTS and CDR2 YDEGEE. The CDR3 sequence is 16 residues long. Trimming cost V 4 bases and J 3 bases; bases outside gene matches: 9. The entry originates in a study of blood T cells in healthy people across ages. The second PCR ran 7 to 11 cycles with a sample-barcoded 5' primer and J-beta primers. TCRdb redid the calling of the 5' RACE reads with MiXCR, one entry per CDR3 protein. The repertoire has over 500,000 distinct CDR3 sequences, about 29% of them found once; the top ten carry approximately 3.6%. These data were also filed under a second study, of T cells of mothers and their children.

This TCR was sampled from a boy younger than 10 in good health. This sequence joins TRBV5-8 and TRBJ2-2, with 7 bases identical to TRBD1. Sample: blood. DNA for the CDR3: TGTGCCAGCAGCCGTACCGGGACAGTGGACACCGGGGAGCTGTTTTTT. Translation gives CASSRTGTVDTGELFF.